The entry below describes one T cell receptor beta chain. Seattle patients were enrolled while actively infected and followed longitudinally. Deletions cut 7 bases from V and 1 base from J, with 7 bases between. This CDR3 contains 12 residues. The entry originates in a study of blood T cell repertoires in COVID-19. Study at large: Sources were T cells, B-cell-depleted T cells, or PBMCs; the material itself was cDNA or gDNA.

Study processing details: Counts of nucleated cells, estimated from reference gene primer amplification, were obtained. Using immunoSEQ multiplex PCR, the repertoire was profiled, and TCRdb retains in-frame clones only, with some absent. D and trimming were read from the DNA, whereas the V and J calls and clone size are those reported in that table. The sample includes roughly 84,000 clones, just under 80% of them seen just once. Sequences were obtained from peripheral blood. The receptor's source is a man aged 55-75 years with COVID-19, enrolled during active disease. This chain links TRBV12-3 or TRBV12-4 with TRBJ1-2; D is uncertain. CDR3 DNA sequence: TGTGCCAGCACCGAGGATAACTATGGCTACACCTTC. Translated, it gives CASTEDNYGYTF.